The 31 T cell receptor beta chains in this list originate from one sample, sequenced in a study of cytomegalovirus exposure and HLA in healthy donors. The PCR used 60 Vbeta and 13 Jbeta primers. Sequencing was performed with immunoSEQ multiplex PCR; in TCRdb, only in-frame clones are kept and a portion is missing. The repertoire holds 150,000 to 200,000 clones, with roughly 74% as singletons. The specimen was PBMCs. These receptors originate from a woman between 25 and 40 years old in good health and CMV-seropositive.

The sample holds a few counts of this clone. The gene calls are TRBV18 and TRBJ1-1, with TRBD1 as a possible D gene (5 bases). Trimming cost V 3 bases and J 1 base, with 9 bases left between them. This CDR3 spans 14 amino acids. CDR1 and CDR2 from the germline V gene are KGHSH and LQKENI. The CDR3 loop reads CASSPNGQNTEAFF. The CDR3 region has the DNA TGTGCCAGCTCACCCAACGGACAGAACACTGAAGCTTTCTTT.

The chain joins TRBV19 to TRBJ2-1, with 10 bases aligning to TRBD2. Germline V lookup: CDR1 LNHDA, CDR2 SQIVND (reference sequence). The J segment lost 6 bases and the V segment lost 9 bases, leaving 11 bases of the junction unmatched. This CDR3 spans 15 amino acids. CDR3 DNA: TGTGCCAGCAAGGCCCTAGCGGGAGTTAGCAATGAGCAGTTCTTC. It is translated as CASKALAGVSNEQFF.

The chain recombines TRBV7-9 with TRBJ1-4; unclear D gene. Trimming removed 6 bases from V and 4 bases from J, with 12 bases in between. The CDR3 sequence is 14 residues long. Germline assignment: CDR1 SEHNR and CDR2 FQNEAQ (reference sequence). The CDR3 DNA follows: TGTGCCAGCAGTAAGGGTCGGGATAATGAAAAACTGTTTTTT. This codes for CASSKGRDNEKLFF.

This clone was seen only once. The chain has TRBV25-1 and TRBJ2-7; no clear D gene. Germline CDR1 reads MGHDK; CDR2 reads SYGVNS. V gave up 1 base and J gave up 2 bases, with 12 bases separating them. The CDR3 consists of 15 residues. The CDR3, as DNA: TGTGCCAGCAGTGAATCGGCGGTGCGAACCTACGAGCAGTACTTC. Encoded protein: CASSESAVRTYEQYF.

This clone was seen more than once but under ten times. The gene calls are TRBV6-5 and TRBJ1-2; D uncertain. This CDR3 spans 14 amino acids. Trimming removed 6 bases from V and 11 bases from J, with 22 bases in between. In germline, CDR1 is MNHEY, CDR2 SVGAGI. CDR3 in amino acids: CASRNLASLWRYTF. DNA of the CDR3: TGTGCCAGCAGGAATCTAGCGTCTTTATGGAGGTACACCTTC.

This sequence joins TRBV9 and TRBJ2-2; 7 nucleotides align to TRBD1. V lost 2 bases, J lost 4 bases, and 8 bases stayed unmatched. Germline V lookup: CDR1 SGDLS, CDR2 YYNGEE. The CDR3 has 16 residues. In DNA, the CDR3 is TGTGCCAGCAGCGTTCCCCGACAGGGTGGCACCGGGGAGCTGTTTTTT. Its translation is CASSVPRQGGTGELFF.

V gene TRBV15 combines with J gene TRBJ1-1; D might be TRBD1 (5 bases). The CDR3 totals 16 residues. CDR1 is LNHNV, CDR2 YYDKDF, per germline (reference sequence). V was pared by 0 bases and J by 1 base, with 12 bases between. This CDR3 reads CATSREGHLPNTEAFF. Written as DNA, the CDR3 is TGTGCCACCAGCAGAGAGGGGCATTTGCCGAACACTGAAGCTTTCTTT.

Turning to this clone: One end of the junction fails to match germline, which may point to a read error. The genes are TRBV5-1 and TRBJ2-1; 11 bases agree with TRBD1. There are 16 residues in the CDR3. Germline-derived CDR1 and CDR2 are SGHRS and YFSETQ. The CDR3 DNA is TGCGCCAGCAGCTCTAAAGGGACAGGGGGTAGCAATAAGCAGTTCTTC. Its protein product is CASSSKGTGGSNKQFF.

The chain uses TRBV5-6 and TRBJ2-7; D is unclear. The CDR3 has 13 amino acids. Trimming removed 0 bases from V and 5 bases from J, with 9 bases in between. CDR1 is SGHDT, CDR2 YYEEEE, per germline. CDR3 nucleotides: TGTGCCAGCAGCTTGGCGCGGCCCCACGAGCAGTACTTC. Its translation is CASSLARPHEQYF.

The chain uses TRBV7-6 and TRBJ1-2, with D maybe TRBD1 (5 bases). With 5 bases removed from V and 4 bases from J, the gap between germline ends came to 8 bases. The germline V gene has CDR1 SGHVS and CDR2 FNYEAQ. This CDR3 has 12 amino acids. The DNA of the CDR3 is TGTGCCAGCAGCAAGGGGTCCTATGGCTACACCTTC. Translated: CASSKGSYGYTF.

The chain joins TRBV15 to TRBJ2-7, with a possible D match to TRBD2 (7 bases). Germline values: CDR1 LNHNV, CDR2 YYDKDF (reference sequence). The CDR3 sequence is 14 residues long. The V and J ends lost 5 bases and 7 bases respectively, with 18 bases between them. The CDR3 DNA follows: TGTGCCACCAGCCGAATGCAGGGGCGGGGGGAGCAGTACTTC. This gives the protein CATSRMQGRGEQYF.

The V and J genes are TRBV7-3 and TRBJ2-1, with D perhaps TRBD1 (6 bases). The CDR3 spans 15 residues. Looked up from germline, CDR1 is SGHTA and CDR2 is FQGTGA. Trimming pared 2 bases from V and 6 bases from J, leaving 14 bases between. The CDR3 sequence: CASSLPGVESNEQFF. For the CDR3, the DNA is TGTGCCAGCAGCTTACCAGGGGTTGAGAGCAATGAGCAGTTCTTC.

The J gene is TRBJ2-7, the V gene TRBV18, with TRBD1 as a possible D gene (6 bases). With 4 bases removed from V and 5 bases from J, the gap between germline ends came to 15 bases. The germline V gene encodes CDR1 KGHSH and CDR2 LQKENI. This CDR3 comprises 14 residues. CDR3 loop: CASSRSRGPDEQYF. CDR3 DNA: TGTGCCAGCTCACGATCCAGGGGTCCGGACGAGCAGTACTTC.

The rearrangement uses TRBV10-3 and TRBJ2-2; perhaps TRBD2 as D (7 bases). The CDR3 is 15 amino acids. In germline, CDR1 is ENHRY, CDR2 SYGVKD. Trimming took off 7 bases at V and 2 bases at J, with 14 bases between the two ends. Written as DNA, the CDR3 is TGTGCCATCACCAAGGGGGGGCCCAACACCGGGGAGCTGTTTTTT. Translating it yields CAITKGGPNTGELFF.

The chain combines TRBV11-3 with TRBJ1-5; D is undetermined. CDR3 length: 17 amino acids. The V gene's germline CDR1 is SGHNT and CDR2 YENEEA. Trimming took off 3 bases at V and 0 bases at J, with 15 bases between the two ends. The CDR3 is CASSFSRCPYSNQPQHF. For the CDR3, the DNA is TGTGCCAGCAGCTTTAGCCGGTGCCCTTATAGCAATCAGCCCCAGCATTTT.

J is TRBJ2-5 and V is TRBV5-4; D is possibly TRBD2 (5 bases). Trimming cost V 4 bases and J 2 bases, with 9 bases left between them. Germline V gene sequence: CDR1 SGHNT, CDR2 YYREEE (reference sequence). CDR3 size: 13 residues. The CDR3 region is CASSGTRQETQYF. The CDR3 DNA reads as TGTGCCAGCAGCGGAACTAGACAAGAGACCCAGTACTTC.

This chain uses TRBV6-5 with TRBJ1-1; 8 bases align to TRBD1. Germline V gene sequence: CDR1 MNHEY, CDR2 SVGAGI. The CDR3 has 16 residues. Trimming removed 2 bases from V and 4 bases from J; junction bases left unmatched: 9. CDR3 sequence (DNA): TGTGCCAGCAGTTACCTCTTGCCTCAGGGGGCCACTGAAGCTTTCTTT. Translating gives CASSYLLPQGATEAFF.

The chain combines TRBV9 with TRBJ2-7, with 13 bases that match TRBD2. Germline CDR1 SGDLS, CDR2 YYNGEE. V trimming: 4 bases; J trimming: 2 bases; junction bases outside the gene matches: 6. The CDR3 spans 16 residues. CDR3 DNA: TGTGCCAGCAGCTTAGGACTAGCGGGGGCCCCCTACGAGCAGTACTTC. Translation: CASSLGLAGAPYEQYF.

This sequence joins TRBV5-1 and TRBJ2-3; TRBD2 aligns across 11 bases. This CDR3 has 18 amino acids. With 4 bases clipped from V and 1 base from J, the junction kept 11 bases outside the gene matches. Germline values: CDR1 SGHRS, CDR2 YFSETQ. DNA of the CDR3: TGCGCCAGCAGCCTTCGGACTAGCGGGCGCGTGGGCACAGATACGCAGTATTTT. It yields the protein CASSLRTSGRVGTDTQYF.

On this clone: An end of the junction differs from the germline gene, which may be a read error. The chain uses TRBV7-7 and TRBJ2-7; D not certain. Germline V gene data show CDR1 as SSHAT and CDR2 as FNYEAQ (reference sequence). The CDR3 loop spans 13 amino acids. CDR3 amino acids: CASSPGSGREQYF. The CDR3 coding sequence is TGTGCTAGCAGCCCCGGTTCTGGGCGCGAGCAGTACTTC.

The chain joins TRBV27 to TRBJ2-1, with 7 bases matching TRBD2. The trim removed 7 bases at V and 8 bases at J, leaving 5 bases unmatched. The germline V gene encodes CDR1 MNHEY and CDR2 SMNVEV (reference sequence). The length of the CDR3 is 12 residues. CDR3 loop: CASKGGSHEQFF. The CDR3 nucleotides read TGTGCCAGCAAGGGCGGGAGTCATGAGCAGTTCTTC.

This clone was counted only a few times. The chain couples TRBV27 to TRBJ2-7; 9 bases are shared with TRBD2. This CDR3 has 14 amino acids. V dropped 5 bases and J dropped 4; count of bases not matched to a gene: 6. CDR1 and CDR2 from the germline V gene are MNHEY and SMNVEV (reference sequence). Here the CDR3 reads CASSISGSNYEQYF. As DNA, the CDR3 is TGTGCCAGCAGTATTAGCGGGAGTAATTACGAGCAGTACTTC.

The chain recombines TRBV4-2 with TRBJ1-6; TRBD1 aligns across 7 bases. Germline lookup yields CDR1 LGHNA and CDR2 YNFKEQ. The CDR3 has 15 residues. V was clipped by 4 bases and J by 7 bases; unmatched bases: 7. CDR3 nucleotides: TGTGCCAGCAGCCCCCAGGACAGGTTAAATTCACCCCTCCACTTT. Protein product: CASSPQDRLNSPLHF.

This chain links TRBV6-5 with TRBJ2-1; 8 positions agree with TRBD1. Germline V gene lookup returns CDR1 MNHEY and CDR2 SVGAGI. The CDR3 extends over 14 amino acids. Trimming took 6 bases from V and 6 from J; bases not matched to a gene: 7. CDR3 in DNA: TGTGCCAGCAGACGGACAGGGCTATTCAATGAGCAGTTCTTC. Its translation: CASRRTGLFNEQFF.

This sequence joins TRBV9 and TRBJ2-3; TRBD1 matches 7 bases. The length of the CDR3 is 16 residues. Germline V gene lookup returns CDR1 SGDLS and CDR2 YYNGEE. After removal of 0 bases from V and 6 bases from J, the junction contained 10 bases not matched to a gene. CDR3 residues: CASSVAQGGPSDTQYF. CDR3 DNA sequence: TGTGCCAGCAGCGTAGCTCAAGGGGGCCCCTCGGATACGCAGTATTTT.

This clone was detected a few times. The V and J genes are TRBV7-8 and TRBJ1-1; unclear D gene. V gave up 2 bases and J gave up 2 bases, with 9 bases separating them. Germline CDR1 SGHVS, CDR2 FQNEAQ. This CDR3 is 14 amino acids long. CDR3 DNA: TGTGCCAGCAGCTTAAGAGGGAGTAACACTGAAGCTTTCTTT. Translation: CASSLRGSNTEAFF.

This clone was observed a few times. The chain couples TRBV7-9 to TRBJ1-2; D is unclear. Trimming removed 3 bases from V and 4 bases from J, with 9 bases in between. This CDR3 region has 13 residues. The germline CDR1 and CDR2 sequences are SEHNR and FQNEAQ (reference sequence). The DNA of the CDR3 is TGTGCCAGCAGCTTTCCTTCCTCCTATGGCTACACCTTC. Amino acid sequence: CASSFPSSYGYTF.

This sequence joins TRBV28 and TRBJ1-2, with 7 bases that match TRBD1. The CDR3 loop spans 13 amino acids. J gave up 5 bases and V 6 bases, and 6 bases lay outside the gene matches. Germline assignment: CDR1 MDHEN and CDR2 SYDVKM. Here the CDR3 DNA reads TGTGCCAGCAGACCTCCGACAGGGTATGGCTACACCTTC. Its protein is CASRPPTGYGYTF.

The rearrangement uses TRBV13 and TRBJ2-5; TRBD2 matches 9 bases. Germline-derived CDR1 and CDR2 are PRHDT and FYEKMQ (reference sequence). The ends lost 4 bases at V and 2 bases at J; junction bases unmatched: 8. This CDR3 region has 16 residues. CDR3 protein: CASSSIAGEPQETQYF. CDR3 bases: TGTGCCAGCAGCTCCATAGCGGGAGAGCCGCAAGAGACCCAGTACTTC.

This clone was seen only once. The chain employs TRBV7-9 and TRBJ1-2; D perhaps matches TRBD1 (6 bases). The germline gives CDR1 SEHNR, CDR2 FQNEAQ (reference sequence). V was cut by 1 base and J by 11 bases, with 14 bases left in between. The CDR3 is 13 residues long. DNA of the CDR3: TGTGCCAGCAGCTTAGACCCCTACAGGGAATACACCTTC. Translation: CASSLDPYREYTF. Using reference TRBV7-9 and TRBJ1-2 for the parts outside the CDR3, the full variable domain is DTGVSQNPRHKITKRGQNVTFRCDPISEHNRLYWYRQTLGQGPEFLTYFQNEAQLEKSRLLSDRFSAERPKGSFSTLEIQRTEQGDSAMYLCASSLDPYREYTFGSGTRLTVV.

The chain combines TRBV6-5 with TRBJ1-3, with a weak D call TRBD1 (5 bases). Trimming shortened V by 6 bases and J by 2 bases, and 14 bases separated the two germline ends. This CDR3 has 15 residues. CDR1 and CDR2 (germline): MNHEY, SVGAGI. CDR3 bases: TGTGCCAGCAGCCGGGGGAAGGGGACTGGAAACACCATATATTTT. Protein: CASSRGKGTGNTIYF.